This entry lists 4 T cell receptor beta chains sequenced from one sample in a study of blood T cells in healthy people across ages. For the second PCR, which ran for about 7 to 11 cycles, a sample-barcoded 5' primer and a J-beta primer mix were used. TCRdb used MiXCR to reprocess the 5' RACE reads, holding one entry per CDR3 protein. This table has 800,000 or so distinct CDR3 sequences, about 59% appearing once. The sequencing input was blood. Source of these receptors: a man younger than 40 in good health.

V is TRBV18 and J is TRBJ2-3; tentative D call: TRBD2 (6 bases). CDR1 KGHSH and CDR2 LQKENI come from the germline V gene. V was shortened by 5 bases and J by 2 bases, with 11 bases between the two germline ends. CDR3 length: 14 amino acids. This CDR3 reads CASSTGVLTDTQYF. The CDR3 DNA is TGTGCCAGCTCAACGGGGGTGCTCACAGATACGCAGTATTTT.

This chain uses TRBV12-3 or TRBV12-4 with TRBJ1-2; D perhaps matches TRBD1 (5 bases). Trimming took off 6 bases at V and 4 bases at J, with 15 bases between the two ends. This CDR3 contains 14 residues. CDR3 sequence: CASRDGTGGYGYTF. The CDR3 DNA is TGTGCCAGCAGGGACGGGACCGGGGGCTATGGCTACACCTTC.

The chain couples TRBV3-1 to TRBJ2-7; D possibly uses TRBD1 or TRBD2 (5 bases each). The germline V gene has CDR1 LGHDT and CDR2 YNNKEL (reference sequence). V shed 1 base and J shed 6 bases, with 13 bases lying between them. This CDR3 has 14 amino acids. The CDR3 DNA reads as TGTGCCAGCAGCCAAGGGGGGTTTCCGGGCGAGCAGTACTTC. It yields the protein CASSQGGFPGEQYF.

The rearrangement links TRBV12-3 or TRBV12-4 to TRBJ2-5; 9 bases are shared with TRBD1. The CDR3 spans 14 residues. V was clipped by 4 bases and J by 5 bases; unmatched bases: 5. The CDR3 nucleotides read TGTGCCAGCAGTTCCGCCGGGACAGGGGAGACCCAGTACTTC. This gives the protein CASSSAGTGETQYF.